This T cell receptor beta chain appears in the sequencing data of a study of blood T cell repertoires in COVID-19. Study context: The samples span acute and convalescent COVID-19 from the United States, Italy and Spain. T cells, B-cell-depleted T cells, or PBMCs supplied cDNA or gDNA.

V dropped 7 bases and J dropped 4 bases, with 10 bases sitting between them. Germline V gene data show CDR1 as LNHDA and CDR2 as SQIVND (reference sequence). CDR3 length: 13 amino acids. Per the original data handling: Amplifying reference gene primers gave estimates of nucleated cell counts. Repertoires were generated with immunoSEQ multiplex PCR, while TCRdb's copy carries only in-frame clones and drops some. That table is the source of V, J and clone size, and D and trimming were worked out from the DNA. The sample includes 200,000 to 250,000 clones, around 81% of them seen just once. The rearrangement uses TRBV19 and TRBJ2-2; possible D gene TRBD1, 5 bases. Sequenced input: peripheral blood. The source is a young woman who had recovered from COVID-19. The DNA of the CDR3 is TGTGCCAGTATGCCTCAGGGCACCGGGGAGCTGTTTTTT. Residues: CASMPQGTGELFF.